Shown below are 5 T cell receptor beta chains from a single sample sequenced in a study of T cells in Graves' hyperthyroidism and ophthalmopathy. RNA transcripts were the template for amplifying TCR beta CDR3 regions. During a first-round RT-PCR of the TCR CDR3, the HTBI primer set was used. MiXCR was run by TCRdb on the multiplex PCR reads, yielding one entry per CDR3 protein. The sample yields 600,000 to 650,000 distinct CDR3 sequences, 20% to 25% seen once. Sequencing used blood. The receptors shown here come from a man younger than 45 with Graves' ophthalmopathy.

This clonotype was recorded many times. The chain couples TRBV18 to TRBJ2-3; TRBD1 is a possible D gene (6 bases). The CDR3 has 15 residues. In germline, CDR1 is KGHSH, CDR2 LQKENI. V shed 3 bases and J shed 2 bases, with 12 bases lying between them. CDR3 amino acids: CASSPKGQLTDTQYF. In DNA, the CDR3 is TGTGCCAGCTCACCTAAAGGACAGCTCACAGATACGCAGTATTTT.

This clonotype was observed at least ten times. V is TRBV3-1 and J is TRBJ2-4; D not certain. This CDR3 is 15 amino acids long. V lost 5 bases and J lost 0, with 11 bases in between. Looked up from germline, CDR1 is LGHDT and CDR2 is YNNKEL (reference sequence). The CDR3 DNA is TGTGCCAGCAGCGCCCCAGGAGTAGCCAAAAACATTCAGTACTTC. Translated, it gives CASSAPGVAKNIQYF.

CDR3 sequence (DNA): TGTGCCATCAGACCCGGGACAGGGGAAGGTGGAAACACCATATATTTT. Its translation is CAIRPGTGEGGNTIYF. The chain uses TRBV10-3 and TRBJ1-3, with 10 bases lining up with TRBD1. The CDR3 sequence is 16 residues long. Losses at the gene ends were 6 bases for V and 3 bases for J; bases not matched to a gene: 8. The germline CDR1 and CDR2 sequences are ENHRY and SYGVKD.

The V gene is TRBV6-1, the J gene TRBJ2-7; TRBD1 is a possible D gene (5 bases). CDR1 and CDR2 (germline): MNHNS, SASEGT. V lost 4 bases and J lost 2, with 9 bases in between. The CDR3 extends over 13 amino acids. The CDR3: CASSVETAYEQYF. For the CDR3, the DNA is TGTGCCAGCAGTGTGGAGACAGCCTACGAGCAGTACTTC.

The chain links TRBV15 to TRBJ2-7, with 10 bases matching TRBD2. The J segment lost 2 bases and the V segment lost 0 bases, leaving 7 bases of the junction unmatched. Germline CDR1 is LNHNV and CDR2 is YYDKDF (reference sequence). This CDR3 is built from 17 residues. The CDR3 nucleotides are TGTGCCACCAGCAGAGATCAAGCTAGCGGGAGTCCCTACGAGCAGTACTTC. Translation gives CATSRDQASGSPYEQYF.